This is a list of T cell receptor beta chains from one sample in a study of OX40 agonist ivuxolimab in advanced cancers. TCRdb's copy holds only in-frame clones and misses some; the assay was immunoSEQ multiplex PCR. Of over 80,000 clones in the sample, less than 90% are singletons; the top ten hold over 0.65%. The sample consisted of CD4+ or CD8+ T cells sorted from blood, taken in a trial of the OX40 agonist ivuxolimab. The receptors come from an adult with an advanced solid tumor such as melanoma, head and neck, liver or kidney cancer. Both conserved end residues are part of each CDR3. A D gene is named only where the DNA matches it firmly. Not every row has a clone size; where given, it reads once, few, many or a size class.

d_call	v_call	j_call	clone_size	cdr3_aa	cdr3_nt
.	TRBV7-8	TRBJ1-1	.	CASSFQGSGAFF	TGTGCCAGCAGCTTTCAGGGGAGTGGAGCTTTCTTT
TRBD2	TRBV19	TRBJ2-5	.	CASTLRAGRGAQYF	TGTGCCAGTACCCTAAGAGCGGGCCGGGGGGCCCAGTACTTC
TRBD2	TRBV7-8	TRBJ2-7	.	CASGRAGETYEQYF	TGTGCCAGCGGGCGGGCGGGGGAAACGTACGAGCAGTACTTC
.	TRBV5-4	TRBJ2-1	.	CASSLSRGNEQFF	TGTGCCAGCAGTCTCTCTAGGGGCAATGAGCAGTTCTTC
.	TRBV19	TRBJ1-5	.	CASRDQNSNQPQHF	TGTGCCAGCCGGGATCAGAATAGCAATCAGCCCCAGCATTTT
.	TRBV28	TRBJ1-1	.	CASSFGQGYTEAFF	TGTGCCAGCAGTTTTGGGCAGGGATACACTGAAGCTTTCTTT
.	TRBV29-1	TRBJ2-3	.	CSLTGGYGTDTQYF	TGCAGCTTGACGGGGGGCTATGGTACAGATACGCAGTATTTT
.	TRBV19	TRBJ2-5	.	CASSIRGQETQYF	TGTGCCAGTAGTATTAGGGGGCAAGAGACCCAGTACTTC
.	TRBV29-1	TRBJ1-2	.	CSVGQRAAVSGYTF	TGCAGCGTCGGACAGAGGGCGGCAGTCTCTGGCTACACCTTC
TRBD2	TRBV29-1	TRBJ2-1	.	CSVGQRDGEQFF	TGCAGCGTTGGTCAGCGGGATGGTGAGCAGTTCTTC
TRBD1	TRBV2	TRBJ1-4	.	CASNRDRGRTNEKLFF	TGTGCCAGCAATAGAGACAGGGGGCGAACTAATGAAAAACTGTTTTTT
TRBD2	TRBV5-1	TRBJ2-1	.	CASSPTLAGGPEKFF	TGCGCCAGCAGCCCCACCTTAGCGGGAGGGCCGGAAAAGTTCTTC
.	TRBV29-1	TRBJ2-5	once	CSVGLERGETQYF	TGCAGCGTTGGGCTAGAGAGGGGAGAGACCCAGTACTTC
.	TRBV10-3	TRBJ1-6	.	CAISEEPRSPLHF	TGTGCCATCAGTGAAGAACCCCGGTCACCCCTCCACTTT
.	TRBV6-5	TRBJ1-6	.	CASSDVDSYNSPLHF	TGTGCCAGCAGCGACGTTGACTCCTATAATTCACCCCTCCACTTT
.	TRBV9	TRBJ2-1	.	CASSVVGENEQFF	TGTGCCAGCAGCGTAGTCGGCGAGAATGAGCAGTTCTTC
.	TRBV28	TRBJ1-1	.	CASSLFLNTEAFF	TGTGCCAGCAGTTTGTTCCTCAACACTGAAGCTTTCTTT
.	TRBV7-3	TRBJ2-1	.	CASSPYGLGTHNEQFF	TGTGCCAGCAGCCCATATGGGTTAGGGACCCACAATGAGCAGTTCTTC
TRBD1	TRBV6-6	TRBJ1-2	.	CASRFRDRGLGYTF	TGTGCCAGCAGATTCCGGGACAGGGGGCTCGGCTACACCTTC
.	TRBV7-9	TRBJ1-2	once	CASRRAGANYGYTF	TGTGCCAGCAGACGGGCTGGAGCTAACTATGGCTACACCTTC
.	TRBV27	TRBJ2-1	.	CASSYFGFGVDEQFF	TGTGCCAGCAGTTACTTTGGCTTTGGAGTCGATGAGCAGTTCTTC
TRBD1	TRBV7-9	TRBJ1-6	.	CASRNTGDGSPLHF	TGTGCCAGCAGAAATACAGGGGATGGTTCACCCCTCCACTTT
.	TRBV28	TRBJ2-3	.	CASSPAGGVTDTQYF	TGTGCCAGCAGCCCCGCCGGAGGAGTAACAGATACGCAGTATTTT
TRBD2	TRBV9	TRBJ2-2	.	CASSVGLAGVDGELFF	TGTGCCAGCAGCGTAGGACTAGCGGGAGTAGACGGGGAGCTGTTTTTT
.	TRBV2	TRBJ1-1	few	CASSVSGAHTEAFF	TGTGCCAGCAGCGTCTCGGGTGCTCACACTGAAGCTTTCTTT
TRBD2	TRBV19	TRBJ2-7	.	CASSPIDREGEQYF	TGTGCCAGTAGTCCGATCGATCGGGAGGGCGAGCAGTACTTC
TRBD1	TRBV29-1	TRBJ1-1	.	CSVGRQGLEAFF	TGCAGCGTTGGCCGACAGGGTTTGGAAGCTTTCTTT
.	TRBV28	TRBJ1-2	.	CASTGPLRGYTF	TGTGCCAGCACAGGCCCCTTGCGGGGCTACACCTTC
.	TRBV18	TRBJ1-1	once	CASSPTINRRNTEAFF	TGTGCCAGCTCACCAACGATAAACAGGAGAAACACTGAAGCTTTCTTT
.	TRBV18	TRBJ2-7	.	CASSPGEGYEQYF	TGTGCCAGCTCACCAGGTGAGGGTTACGAGCAGTACTTC
.	TRBV29-1	TRBJ1-1	.	CSVTRRTEAFF	TGCAGCGTTACACGACGGACTGAAGCTTTCTTT
.	TRBV7-3	TRBJ2-1	once	CASSLDQGSRNEQFF	TGTGCCAGCAGCTTGGACCAAGGGAGTAGGAATGAGCAGTTCTTC
.	TRBV5-1	TRBJ2-5	.	CASSLVGVETQYF	TGCGCCAGCAGCTTGGTCGGGGTAGAGACCCAGTACTTC
TRBD2	TRBV30	TRBJ2-3	.	CAWSTQGGRGDTQYF	TGTGCCTGGAGTACCCAGGGAGGGCGGGGAGATACGCAGTATTTT
TRBD1	TRBV11-2	TRBJ1-1	.	CASSRPNIPGQMNTEAFF	TGTGCCAGCAGCCGTCCCAATATTCCGGGACAGATGAACACTGAAGCTTTCTTT
TRBD1	TRBV6-5	TRBJ2-3	.	CARFPGQSTDTQYF	TGTGCCAGGTTCCCGGGACAGAGCACAGATACGCAGTATTTT
.	TRBV7-9	TRBJ2-1	.	CASSPSSVAYEQFF	TGTGCCAGCAGCCCCTCTAGTGTAGCGTATGAGCAGTTCTTC
.	TRBV5-1	TRBJ2-1	.	CASSKVGGHTYNEQFF	TGCGCCAGCAGCAAGGTAGGCGGCCACACCTACAATGAGCAGTTCTTC
.	TRBV7-2	TRBJ2-2	.	CASAPIVNTGELFF	TGTGCCAGCGCACCCATAGTGAACACCGGGGAGCTGTTTTTT
.	TRBV7-3	TRBJ2-1	few	CASSPTASDEQFF	TGTGCCAGCAGCCCTACCGCGTCCGATGAGCAGTTCTTC
.	TRBV20-1	TRBJ1-3	.	CSVAGGNTIYF	TGCAGTGTTGCAGGGGGAAACACCATATATTTT
TRBD1	TRBV2	TRBJ1-5	.	CASSPDRGNQPQHF	TGTGCCAGCAGCCCCGACAGGGGCAATCAGCCCCAGCATTTT
.	TRBV28	TRBJ1-2	.	CASSRAQGNYGYTF	TGTGCCAGCAGCCGGGCGCAGGGAAACTATGGCTACACCTTC
.	TRBV10-3	TRBJ1-5	.	CAISERDEDQPQHF	TGTGCCATCAGTGAAAGGGACGAAGATCAGCCCCAGCATTTT
.	TRBV2	TRBJ2-5	.	CASSVEPGETQYF	TGTGCCAGCAGTGTGGAGCCCGGGGAGACCCAGTACTTC
.	TRBV21-1	TRBJ2-7	.	CASTMGALRQYF	TGTGCCAGCACCATGGGGGCTTTGAGGCAGTACTTC
TRBD1	TRBV19	TRBJ1-5	.	CATATSGGSNQPQHF	TGTGCCACCGCCACCTCAGGGGGAAGCAATCAGCCCCAGCATTTT